Presented here are 5 T cell receptor beta chains from one specimen sequenced in a study of CD8 T cells in Susac syndrome. Random hexamers were used to reverse transcribe an amount of roughly 0.5 to 1 ug RNA. MiXCR, applied by TCRdb to the immunoSEQ multiplex PCR reads, yields one record per CDR3 protein. The data hold hundreds of thousands of distinct CDR3 sequences, with roughly 85% observed a single time. Sequenced input: CD8+ T cells from PBMCs. The receptor set was obtained from a human donor with multiple sclerosis.

This clonotype came up a few times. Relative to the germline gene, one junction end is altered; a read error may explain this. This chain joins TRBV7-9 and TRBJ2-3; 10 bases match TRBD2. This CDR3 is 17 amino acids long. Germline loops: CDR1 SEHNR, CDR2 FQNEAQ (reference sequence). DNA for the CDR3: TGTGCTAGCAGCACAACCGGGACTAGCGAGAGCACAGATACGCAGTATTTT. This translates into CASSTTGTSESTDTQYF. Full variable domain (rest looked up from reference TRBV7-9 and TRBJ2-3): DTGVSQNPRHKITKRGQNVTFRCDPISEHNRLYWYRQTLGQGPEFLTYFQNEAQLEKSRLLSDRFSAERPKGSFSTLEIQRTEQGDSAMYLCASSTTGTSESTDTQYFGPGTRLTVL.

The chain employs TRBV4-1 and TRBJ1-5, with 8 bases matching TRBD1. The CDR3 loop spans 15 amino acids. The germline V gene encodes CDR1 MGHRA and CDR2 YSYEKL. Trimming cost V 6 bases and J 0 bases; bases outside gene matches: 4. Here the CDR3 reads CASRLGQGSNQPQHF. The DNA of the CDR3 is TGCGCCAGCAGACTCGGACAGGGTAGCAATCAGCCCCAGCATTTT.

CDR3 sequence (DNA): TGTGCCAGTATACAGGGGGAAGCTTTCTTT. Translated, it gives CASIQGEAFF. V is TRBV19 and J is TRBJ1-1, with 7 bases that match TRBD1. The CDR3 spans 10 residues. From germline, CDR1 is LNHDA and CDR2 SQIVND (reference sequence). V dropped 7 bases and J dropped 8; count of bases not matched to a gene: 1.

The chain is built from TRBV29-1 and TRBJ2-3; TRBD1 or TRBD2 may be the D gene (5 bases each). V gave up 6 bases and J gave up 2 bases, with 27 bases separating them. Germline CDR1 reads SQVTM; CDR2 reads ANQGSEA. The CDR3 extends over 18 amino acids. This CDR3 is CSVQGDPLSLQPTDTQYF. The CDR3 nucleotides read TGCAGCGTACAAGGGGACCCCCTATCACTCCAGCCCACAGATACGCAGTATTTT.

The chain has TRBV19 and TRBJ2-1; the D call may be TRBD1 or TRBD2 (5 bases each). Germline-derived CDR1 and CDR2 are LNHDA and SQIVND (reference sequence). Trimming took off 0 bases at V and 0 bases at J, with 9 bases between the two ends. This CDR3 contains 16 residues. Written as DNA, the CDR3 is TGTGCCAGTAGTATAGAGGGGGAAAGCTCCTACAATGAGCAGTTCTTC. Translation: CASSIEGESSYNEQFF.